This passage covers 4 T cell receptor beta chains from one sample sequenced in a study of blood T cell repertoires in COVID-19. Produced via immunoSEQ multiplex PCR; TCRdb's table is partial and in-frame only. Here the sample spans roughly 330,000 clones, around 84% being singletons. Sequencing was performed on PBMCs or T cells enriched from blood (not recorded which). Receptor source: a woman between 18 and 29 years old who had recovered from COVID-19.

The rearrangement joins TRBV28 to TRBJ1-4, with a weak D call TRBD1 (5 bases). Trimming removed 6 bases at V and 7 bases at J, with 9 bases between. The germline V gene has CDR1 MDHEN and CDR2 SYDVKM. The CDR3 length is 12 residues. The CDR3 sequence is CASSSDSEKLFF. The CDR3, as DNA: TGTGCCAGCAGCTCCGACAGTGAAAAACTGTTTTTT. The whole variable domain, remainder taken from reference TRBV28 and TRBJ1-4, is DVKVTQSSRYLVKRTGEKVFLECVQDMDHENMFWYRQDPGLGLRLIYFSYDVKMKEKGDIPEGYSVSREKKERFSLILESASTNQTSMYLCASSSDSEKLFFGSGTQLSVL.

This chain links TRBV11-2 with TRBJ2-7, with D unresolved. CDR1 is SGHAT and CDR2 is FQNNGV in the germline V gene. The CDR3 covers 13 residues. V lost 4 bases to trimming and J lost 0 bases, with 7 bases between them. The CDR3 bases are TGTGCCAGCAGCTATAGCAGCTCCTACGAGCAGTACTTC. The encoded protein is CASSYSSSYEQYF.

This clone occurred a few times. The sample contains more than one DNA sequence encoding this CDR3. For the CDR3, the DNA is TGTGCCAGCAGTCCCGGGACTACAGACAATGAGCAGTTCTTC. Its protein product is CASSPGTTDNEQFF. The rearrangement uses TRBV27 and TRBJ2-1, with 7 bases fitting TRBD2. CDR3 length: 14 residues. V lost 5 bases to trimming and J lost 5 bases; unmatched junction nucleotides: 6. Germline V lookup: CDR1 MNHEY, CDR2 SMNVEV (reference sequence).

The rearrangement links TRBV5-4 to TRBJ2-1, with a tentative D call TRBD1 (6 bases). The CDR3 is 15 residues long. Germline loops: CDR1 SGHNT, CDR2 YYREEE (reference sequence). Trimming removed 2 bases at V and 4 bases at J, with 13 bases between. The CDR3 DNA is TGTGCCAGCAGCTTACGACAGGATGGGTACAATGAGCAGTTCTTC. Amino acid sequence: CASSLRQDGYNEQFF.